These 12 T cell receptor beta chains share one sample of origin, sequenced in a study of blood T cell repertoires in COVID-19. Produced via immunoSEQ multiplex PCR; TCRdb's table is partial and in-frame only. The sample contains about 140,000 clones, 70% to 80% of which appear only once. Sequenced sample: peripheral blood. The source of these receptors is a woman of 80 years or more with active or convalescent COVID-19.

This chain joins TRBV29-1 and TRBJ1-1; a weak D match, TRBD1 (5 bases). V shed 7 bases and J shed 1 base, with 16 bases lying between them. The germline CDR1 and CDR2 sequences are SQVTM and ANQGSEA. This CDR3 is built from 14 residues. The CDR3 DNA reads as TGCAGCGCCCTCGGGGGGGGAACGAACACTGAAGCTTTCTTT. Its protein product is CSALGGGTNTEAFF. Looking up the rest from reference TRBV29-1 and TRBJ1-1 gives the full variable domain: SAVISQKPSRDICQRGTSLTIQCQVDSQVTMMFWYRQQPGQSLTLIATANQGSEATYESGFVIDKFPISRPNLTFSTLTVSNMSPEDSSIYLCSALGGGTNTEAFFGQGTRLTVV.

This clone has more than one count but fewer than ten. This chain joins TRBV7-8 and TRBJ2-5; 10 nucleotides agree with TRBD2. This CDR3 region has 15 residues. Trimming took 5 bases from V and 1 from J; bases not matched to a gene: 4. Germline assignment: CDR1 SGHVS and CDR2 FQNEAQ. CDR3 in amino acids: CASSSSGGIQETQYF. In DNA form, the CDR3 reads TGTGCCAGCAGCAGTAGCGGGGGGATCCAAGAGACCCAGTACTTC.

CDR3 DNA: TGTGCCTGGGGAACCGGGACAGGGGACCGGATGAACACTGAAGCTTTCTTT. It encodes CAWGTGTGDRMNTEAFF. The chain couples TRBV30 to TRBJ1-1; TRBD1 matches at 10 bases. The CDR3 runs 17 residues. V trimming: 5 bases; J trimming: 0 bases; junction bases outside the gene matches: 12. Germline V gene lookup returns CDR1 GTSNPN and CDR2 SVGIG (reference sequence).

The genes are TRBV2 and TRBJ2-3, with a possible D match to TRBD2 (6 bases). CDR3 length equals 16 residues. Germline CDR1 reads SNHLY; CDR2 reads FYNNEI. V dropped 2 bases and J dropped 3 bases, with 15 bases sitting between them. The CDR3 region is CASSEIGLSLTDTQYF. The CDR3 DNA reads TGTGCCAGCAGTGAAATCGGACTATCCTTGACAGATACGCAGTATTTT.

This chain joins TRBV30 and TRBJ1-6, with a tentative D call TRBD1 (5 bases). Trimming removed 1 base from V and 6 bases from J, with 13 bases in between. The CDR3 extends over 15 amino acids. CDR1 and CDR2 from the germline V gene are GTSNPN and SVGIG (reference sequence). This CDR3 is CAWSEGVLGNSPLHF. The CDR3 nucleotides read TGTGCCTGGAGTGAAGGGGTTTTGGGTAATTCACCCCTCCACTTT.

The rearrangement joins TRBV7-2 to TRBJ1-2; TRBD1 aligns across 7 bases. Germline V gene lookup returns CDR1 SGHTA and CDR2 FQGNSA. The CDR3 spans 16 residues. V lost 4 bases, J lost 1 base, and 9 bases stayed unmatched. The CDR3 sequence is CASSSRTGPSNYGYTF. The CDR3 DNA reads as TGTGCCAGCAGCTCCCGGACAGGACCTAGTAACTATGGCTACACCTTC.

The V call is TRBV4-1, the J call TRBJ2-4; 7 positions match TRBD1. Trimming removed 8 bases from V and 0 bases from J; junction bases left unmatched: 7. CDR1 and CDR2 from the germline V gene are MGHRA and YSYEKL. This CDR3 region has 15 residues. The CDR3 reads CASRGQGEAKNIQYF. CDR3 sequence (DNA): TGCGCCAGCCGAGGGCAGGGGGAAGCCAAAAACATTCAGTACTTC.

The chain recombines TRBV30 with TRBJ2-2; D remains ambiguous. Per germline, CDR1 GTSNPN and CDR2 SVGIG (reference sequence). The V end lost 4 bases, the J end lost 0 bases, and 21 bases lay between the germline ends. The CDR3 has 18 residues. The CDR3 sequence is CAWKAIGPTKANTGELFF. For the CDR3, the DNA is TGTGCCTGGAAAGCTATTGGGCCAACAAAAGCGAACACCGGGGAGCTGTTTTTT.

The rearrangement uses TRBV6-5 and TRBJ1-5, with 7 bases identical to TRBD1. Germline-derived CDR1 and CDR2 are MNHEY and SVGAGI. This CDR3 is 15 amino acids long. The V gene end was trimmed by 6 bases and the J gene end by 2 bases; junction bases not matched to a gene: 7. CDR3 sequence (DNA): TGTGCCAGCAGAAAACAGGGGTATCGCAATCAGCCCCAGCATTTT. Residues: CASRKQGYRNQPQHF.

This clone has a handful of counts. The gene calls are TRBV6-5 and TRBJ1-4; D is unresolved. Trimming pared 4 bases from V and 5 bases from J, leaving 14 bases between. CDR3 size: 15 residues. Per germline, CDR1 MNHEY and CDR2 SVGAGI. CDR3 bases: TGTGCCAGCAGTTGGTCGGCGGGTGGGAATGAAAAACTGTTTTTT. Protein product: CASSWSAGGNEKLFF.

J is TRBJ1-3 and V is TRBV5-1, with a weak D call TRBD1 (5 bases). Germline assignment: CDR1 SGHRS and CDR2 YFSETQ. This CDR3 is built from 17 residues. Trimming took off 0 bases at V and 4 bases at J, with 17 bases between the two ends. CDR3 sequence: CASSLASGSRAGNTIYF. DNA of the CDR3: TGCGCCAGCAGCTTGGCCAGCGGGTCCAGGGCGGGAAACACCATATATTTT.

The V call is TRBV12-3 or TRBV12-4, the J call TRBJ2-3, with no clear D. The CDR3 runs 12 residues. The V gene lost 3 bases and the J gene lost 8 bases, with 9 bases spanning the gap. CDR3 in DNA: TGTGCCAGCAGTTTCATAGAGCGTACGCAGTATTTT. Its protein is CASSFIERTQYF.